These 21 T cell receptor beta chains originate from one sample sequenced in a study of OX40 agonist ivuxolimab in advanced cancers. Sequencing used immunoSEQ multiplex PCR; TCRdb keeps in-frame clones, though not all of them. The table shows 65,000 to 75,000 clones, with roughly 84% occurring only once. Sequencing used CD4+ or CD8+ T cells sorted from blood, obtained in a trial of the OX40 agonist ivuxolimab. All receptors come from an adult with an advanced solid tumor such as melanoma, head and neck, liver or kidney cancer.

Here the CDR3 reads CASSFPGGTDTQYF. The DNA for the CDR3 is TGTGCCAGTAGTTTCCCGGGGGGCACAGATACGCAGTATTTT. V is TRBV19 and J is TRBJ2-3, with a weak D call TRBD2 (6 bases). CDR3 size: 14 residues. V shed 5 bases and J shed 1 base, with 10 bases lying between them. CDR1 LNHDA and CDR2 SQIVND come from the germline V gene (reference sequence).

CDR3 sequence reads: CASSLMGGDDEQYF. CDR3 nucleotides: TGTGCCAGCAGCTTAATGGGGGGTGACGACGAGCAGTACTTC. The chain carries TRBV11-3 and TRBJ2-7; D perhaps matches TRBD2 (6 bases). V was cut by 2 bases and J by 5 bases, with 13 bases left in between. CDR1 and CDR2 from the germline V gene are SGHNT and YENEEA. The CDR3 runs 14 residues.

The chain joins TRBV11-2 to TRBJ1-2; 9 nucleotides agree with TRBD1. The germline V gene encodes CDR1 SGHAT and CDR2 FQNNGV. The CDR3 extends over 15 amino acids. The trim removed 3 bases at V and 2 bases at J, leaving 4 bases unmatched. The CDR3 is CASSLRGQGNYGYTF. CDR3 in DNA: TGTGCCAGCAGCTTGAGGGGACAGGGAAACTATGGCTACACCTTC.

The CDR3: CAIRPDQGSTDTQYF. The CDR3 DNA sequence: TGTGCCATCAGACCCGATCAGGGCAGCACAGATACGCAGTATTTT. The chain uses TRBV10-3 and TRBJ2-3; D may be TRBD1 (5 bases). This CDR3 has 15 residues. Trimming left V 6 bases short and J 0 bases short, with 13 bases between. Germline V gene data show CDR1 as ENHRY and CDR2 as SYGVKD.

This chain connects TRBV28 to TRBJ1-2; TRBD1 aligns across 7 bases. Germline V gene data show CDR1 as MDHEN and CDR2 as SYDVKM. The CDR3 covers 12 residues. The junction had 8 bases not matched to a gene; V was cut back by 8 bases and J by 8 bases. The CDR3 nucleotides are TGTGCCAGCTCCACAGGGGTTGAAGGCTACACCTTC. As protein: CASSTGVEGYTF.

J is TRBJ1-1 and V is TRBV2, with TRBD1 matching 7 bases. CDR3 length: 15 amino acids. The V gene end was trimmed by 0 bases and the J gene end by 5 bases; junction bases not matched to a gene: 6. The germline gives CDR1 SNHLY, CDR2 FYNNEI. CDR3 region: CASSEAWAGGTEAFF. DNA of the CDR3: TGTGCCAGCAGTGAAGCGTGGGCAGGGGGGACTGAAGCTTTCTTT.

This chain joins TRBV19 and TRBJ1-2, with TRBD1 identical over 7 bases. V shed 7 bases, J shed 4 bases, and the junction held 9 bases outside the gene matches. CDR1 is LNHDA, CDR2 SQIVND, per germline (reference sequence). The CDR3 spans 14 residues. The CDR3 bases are TGTGCCAGTACCCAGACAGGGCGCGGCTATGGCTACACCTTC. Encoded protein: CASTQTGRGYGYTF.

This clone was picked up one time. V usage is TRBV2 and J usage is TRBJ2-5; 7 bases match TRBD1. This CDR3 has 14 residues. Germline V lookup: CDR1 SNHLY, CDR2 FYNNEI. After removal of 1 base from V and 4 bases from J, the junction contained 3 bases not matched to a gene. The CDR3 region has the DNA TGTGCCAGCAGTGAAGGACAGGGAACAGAGACCCAGTACTTC. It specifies CASSEGQGTETQYF. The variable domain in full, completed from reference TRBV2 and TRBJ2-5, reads EPEVTQTPSHQVTQMGQEVILRCVPISNHLYFYWYRQILGQKVEFLVSFYNNEISEKSEIFDDQFSVERPDGSNFTLKIRSTKLEDSAMYFCASSEGQGTETQYFGPGTRLLVL.

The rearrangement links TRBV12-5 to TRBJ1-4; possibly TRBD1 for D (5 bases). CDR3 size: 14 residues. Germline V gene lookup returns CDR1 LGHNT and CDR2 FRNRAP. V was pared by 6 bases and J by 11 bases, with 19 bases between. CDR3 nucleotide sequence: TGTGCTAGTGGGATTCGGGACTCTAACGGGAAACTGTTTTTT. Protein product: CASGIRDSNGKLFF.

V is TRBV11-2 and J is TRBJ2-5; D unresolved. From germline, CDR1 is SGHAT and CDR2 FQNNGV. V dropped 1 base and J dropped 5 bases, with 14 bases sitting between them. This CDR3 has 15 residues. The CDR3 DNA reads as TGTGCCAGCAGCTTAGCGGGCTCGGCCCGGGAGACCCAGTACTTC. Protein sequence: CASSLAGSARETQYF.

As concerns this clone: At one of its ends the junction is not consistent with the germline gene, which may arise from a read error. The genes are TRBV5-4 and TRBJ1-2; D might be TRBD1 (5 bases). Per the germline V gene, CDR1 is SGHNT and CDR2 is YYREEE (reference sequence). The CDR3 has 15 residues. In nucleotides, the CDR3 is TGCGCCAGCAGCCAAGATCTCGGCAGGGAGGGCGGCTACACCTTC. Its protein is CASSQDLGREGGYTF.

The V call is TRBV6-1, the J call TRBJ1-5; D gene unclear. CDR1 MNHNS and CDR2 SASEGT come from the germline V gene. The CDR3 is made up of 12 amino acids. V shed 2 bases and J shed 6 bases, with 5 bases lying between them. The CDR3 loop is CASSERGQPQHF. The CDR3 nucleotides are TGTGCCAGCAGTGAAAGAGGTCAGCCCCAGCATTTT.

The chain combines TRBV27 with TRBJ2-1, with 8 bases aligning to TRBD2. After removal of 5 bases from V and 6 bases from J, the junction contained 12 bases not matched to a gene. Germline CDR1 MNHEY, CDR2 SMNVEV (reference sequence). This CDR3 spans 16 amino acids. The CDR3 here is CASSPLRTSLRNEQFF. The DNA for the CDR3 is TGTGCCAGCAGTCCCCTCAGGACTAGCCTTCGCAATGAGCAGTTCTTC.

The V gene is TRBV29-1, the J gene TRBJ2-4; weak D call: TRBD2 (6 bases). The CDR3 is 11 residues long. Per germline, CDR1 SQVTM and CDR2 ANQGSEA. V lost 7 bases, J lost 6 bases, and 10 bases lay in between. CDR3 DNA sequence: TGCAGCGCCCGGGAGAGAAACATTCAGTACTTC. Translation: CSARERNIQYF.

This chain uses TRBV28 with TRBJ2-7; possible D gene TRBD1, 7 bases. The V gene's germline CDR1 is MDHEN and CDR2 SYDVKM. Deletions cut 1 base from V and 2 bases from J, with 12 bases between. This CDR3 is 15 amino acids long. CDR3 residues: CASSLLAGGPYEQYF. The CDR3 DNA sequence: TGTGCCAGCAGTTTATTGGCAGGGGGGCCCTACGAGCAGTACTTC.

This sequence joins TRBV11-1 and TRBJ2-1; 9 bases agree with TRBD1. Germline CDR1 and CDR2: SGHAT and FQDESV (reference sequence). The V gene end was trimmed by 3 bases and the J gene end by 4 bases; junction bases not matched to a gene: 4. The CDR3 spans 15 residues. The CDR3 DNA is TGTGCCAGCAGCTTTGGGACAGGGACTTACAATGAGCAGTTCTTC. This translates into CASSFGTGTYNEQFF.

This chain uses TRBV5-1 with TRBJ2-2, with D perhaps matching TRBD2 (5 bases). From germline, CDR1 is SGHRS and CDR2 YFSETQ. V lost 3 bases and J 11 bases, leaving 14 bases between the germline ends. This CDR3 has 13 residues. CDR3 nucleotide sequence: TGCGCCAGCAGCTACTTAATAACGGGAGAGCTGTTTTTT. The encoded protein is CASSYLITGELFF.

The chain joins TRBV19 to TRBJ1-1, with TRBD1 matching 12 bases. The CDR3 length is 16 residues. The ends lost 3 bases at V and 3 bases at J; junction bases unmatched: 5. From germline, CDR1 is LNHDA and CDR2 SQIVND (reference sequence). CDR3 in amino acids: CASSIGDRGLYTEAFF. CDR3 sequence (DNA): TGTGCCAGTAGTATCGGGGACAGGGGGCTTTACACTGAAGCTTTCTTT.

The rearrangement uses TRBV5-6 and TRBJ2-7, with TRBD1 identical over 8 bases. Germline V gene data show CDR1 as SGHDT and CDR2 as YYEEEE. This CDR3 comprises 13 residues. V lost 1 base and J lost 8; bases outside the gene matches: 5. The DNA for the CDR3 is TGTGCCAGCAGCTTGAGGCAGGGGGCGAAGCAGTACTTC. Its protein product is CASSLRQGAKQYF.

The CDR3, as DNA: TGTGCCATCAGTGGCCGGGACAGACAGAACACTGAAGCTTTCTTT. Its translation is CAISGRDRQNTEAFF. This sequence joins TRBV10-3 and TRBJ1-1; 7 bases map to TRBD1. There are 15 residues in the CDR3. Germline V lookup: CDR1 ENHRY, CDR2 SYGVKD. V lost 4 bases and J lost 1; bases outside the gene matches: 6.

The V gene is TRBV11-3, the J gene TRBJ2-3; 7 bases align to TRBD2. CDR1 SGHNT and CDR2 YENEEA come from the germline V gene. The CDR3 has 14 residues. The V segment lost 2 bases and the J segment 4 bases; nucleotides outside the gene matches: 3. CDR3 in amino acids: CASSLRTRPDTQYF. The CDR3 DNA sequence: TGTGCCAGCAGCTTACGGACTAGGCCAGATACGCAGTATTTT.